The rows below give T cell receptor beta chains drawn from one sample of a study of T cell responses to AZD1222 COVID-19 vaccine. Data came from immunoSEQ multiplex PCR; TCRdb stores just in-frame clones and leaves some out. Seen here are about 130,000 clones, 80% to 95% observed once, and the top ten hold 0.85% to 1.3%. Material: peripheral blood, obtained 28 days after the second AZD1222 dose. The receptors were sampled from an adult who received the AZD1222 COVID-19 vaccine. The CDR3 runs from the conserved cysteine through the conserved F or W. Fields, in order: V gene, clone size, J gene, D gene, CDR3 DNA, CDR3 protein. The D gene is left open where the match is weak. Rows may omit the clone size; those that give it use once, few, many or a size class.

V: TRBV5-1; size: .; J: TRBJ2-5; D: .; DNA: TGCGCCAGCAGCTACCTGGGGTGGCAAGAGACCCAGTACTTC; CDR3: CASSYLGWQETQYF
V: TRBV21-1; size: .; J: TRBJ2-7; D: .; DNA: TGTGCCAGCAGCAACCTCCGGGGGGGGGCCCACGAGCAGTACTTC; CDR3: CASSNLRGGAHEQYF
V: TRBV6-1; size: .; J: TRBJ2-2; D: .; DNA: TGTGCCAGCAGTGAACTACCGGGGGGCGGCACCGGGGAGCTGTTTTTT; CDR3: CASSELPGGGTGELFF
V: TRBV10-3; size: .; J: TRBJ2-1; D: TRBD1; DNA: TGTGCCATCAGTGATGTCAGGGGCAGGGGGCCAAATGAGCAGTTCTTC; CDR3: CAISDVRGRGPNEQFF
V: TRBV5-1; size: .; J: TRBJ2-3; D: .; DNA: TGCGCCAGCACTACGGGACTTAACACAGATACGCAGTATTTT; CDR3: CASTTGLNTDTQYF
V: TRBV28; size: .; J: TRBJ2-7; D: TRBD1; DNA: TGTGCCATCGGGACAGGGAACAAGCAGTACTTC; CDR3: CAIGTGNKQYF
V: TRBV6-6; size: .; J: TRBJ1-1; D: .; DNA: TGTGCCAGCAGCTCCCTCGGGGGCGCGAGGACTGAAGCTTTCTTT; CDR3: CASSSLGGARTEAFF
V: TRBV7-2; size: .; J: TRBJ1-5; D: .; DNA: TGTGCCAGCAGCCCCGCGAATCAGCCCCAGCATTTT; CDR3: CASSPANQPQHF
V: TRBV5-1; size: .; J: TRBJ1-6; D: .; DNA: TGCGCCAGCAGCTCCTCGGGACGGGATTCACCCCTCCACTTT; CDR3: CASSSSGRDSPLHF
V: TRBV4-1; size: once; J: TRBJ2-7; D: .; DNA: TGCGCCAGCAGCCAAGATGTTGGGGCAGGGGTTGTCTACGAGCAGTACTTC; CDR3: CASSQDVGAGVVYEQYF
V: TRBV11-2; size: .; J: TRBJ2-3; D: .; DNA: TGTGCCAGCAGCTTAGTTGCAGGGAATACCGCAGATACGCAGTATTTT; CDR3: CASSLVAGNTADTQYF
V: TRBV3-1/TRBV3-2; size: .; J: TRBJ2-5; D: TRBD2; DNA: TGTGCCAGCAGCCTGACTAGCGGGAGCTGGGAGACCCAGTACTTC; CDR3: CASSLTSGSWETQYF
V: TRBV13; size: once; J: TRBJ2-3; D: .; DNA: TGTGCCACTTCCCCGGGGCTACCTTACAGCACAGATACGCAGTATTTT; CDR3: CATSPGLPYSTDTQYF
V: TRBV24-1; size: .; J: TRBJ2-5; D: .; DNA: TGTGCCACCAGTGATTTCGGGGGAAGGGAAGAGACCCAGTACTTC; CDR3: CATSDFGGREETQYF
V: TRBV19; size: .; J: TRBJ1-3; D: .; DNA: TGTGCCAGTAGTGAGCGTTCTGGAAACACCATATATTTT; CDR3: CASSERSGNTIYF
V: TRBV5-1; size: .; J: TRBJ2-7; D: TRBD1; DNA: TGCGCCAGCAGCTTGCGAACAGGGGGCTACGAGCAGTACTTC; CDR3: CASSLRTGGYEQYF
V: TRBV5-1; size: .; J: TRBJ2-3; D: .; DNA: TGCGCCAGCAGCTTGGCCAAGGTCACAGATACGCAGTATTTT; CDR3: CASSLAKVTDTQYF
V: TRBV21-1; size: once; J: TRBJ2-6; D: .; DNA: TGTGCCAGCAGCAAAGGGGGCGCATGGAAATCTGGGGCCAACGTCCTGACTTTC; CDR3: CASSKGGAWKSGANVLTF
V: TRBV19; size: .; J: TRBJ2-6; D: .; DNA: TGTGCCAGTACCAGGGATTTTGGGGCCAACGTCCTGACTTTC; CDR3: CASTRDFGANVLTF
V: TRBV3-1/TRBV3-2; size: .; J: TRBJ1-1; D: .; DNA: TGTGCCAGCAGCTCCCGGGGTGCCACTGAAGCTTTCTTT; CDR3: CASSSRGATEAFF
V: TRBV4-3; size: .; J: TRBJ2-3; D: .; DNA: TGCGCCAGCAGCCAAGACGGCACAGATACGCAGTATTTT; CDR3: CASSQDGTDTQYF
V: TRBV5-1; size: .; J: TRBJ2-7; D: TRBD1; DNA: TGCGCCAGCAGCTTGGGGACAGGAGGATCCTACGAGCAGTACTTC; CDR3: CASSLGTGGSYEQYF
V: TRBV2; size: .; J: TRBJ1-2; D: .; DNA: TGTGCCAGCAGTGGTCCCTCGACAGTCTATGGCTACACCTTC; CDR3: CASSGPSTVYGYTF
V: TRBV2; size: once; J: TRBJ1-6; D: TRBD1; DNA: TGTGCCGGCGTCAGACAGGGTACTTCACCCCTCCACTTT; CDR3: CAGVRQGTSPLHF